These T cell receptor beta chains were read from a single sample in a study of blood T cell repertoires in COVID-19. Libraries were prepared by immunoSEQ multiplex PCR; TCRdb keeps only in-frame clonotypes and omits some of them. The repertoire consists of 210,000 or so clones, with about 91% occurring once and the leading ten covering around 1.2%. The sample consisted of peripheral blood. The receptor set was obtained from a man aged 25 to 45 with acute or convalescent COVID-19. Both conserved end residues are part of each CDR3. D genes are given only for firm matches. Not every row has a clone size; where given, it reads once, few, many or a size class.

D,size,J,V,DNA,CDR3
TRBD2,.,TRBJ2-2,TRBV15,TGTGCCACCAGCAGAGATCTCGGGACTAGTGACGGGGAGCTGTTTTTT,CATSRDLGTSDGELFF
.,.,TRBJ2-7,TRBV5-4,TGTGCCAGCAGCGATCTAGACGAGCAGTACTTC,CASSDLDEQYF
TRBD1,.,TRBJ2-3,TRBV4-1,TGCGCCAGCAGCCAGGGGACAGGGTTCGGCACAGATACGCAGTATTTT,CASSQGTGFGTDTQYF
TRBD1,.,TRBJ1-4,TRBV16,TGTGCCAGCAGCTTCACGGAACAGGGGACTGAAAAACTGTTTTTT,CASSFTEQGTEKLFF
.,once,TRBJ1-5,TRBV3-1/TRBV3-2,TGTGCCAGCAGTGATATAGGAGGCAATCAGCCCCAGCATTTT,CASSDIGGNQPQHF
TRBD1,.,TRBJ2-5,TRBV19,TGTGCCAGCGCCCGGGACAGGGCAGAGACCCAGTACTTC,CASARDRAETQYF
.,few,TRBJ1-5,TRBV30,TGTGCCTGGAGTAATTTACCCGGGAGGCCGGCGCCCCAGCATTTT,CAWSNLPGRPAPQHF
TRBD2,.,TRBJ2-5,TRBV18,TGTGCCAGCTCAGAGTCAGCGGGGGGTGAGACCCAGTACTTC,CASSESAGGETQYF
.,.,TRBJ2-4,TRBV6-6,TGTGCCAGCCGGGGGAACATTCAGTACTTC,CASRGNIQYF
.,.,TRBJ2-3,TRBV11-2,TGTGCCAGCAGCTTAGAACTCCGATCGCGCACAGATACGCAGTATTTT,CASSLELRSRTDTQYF
TRBD1,many,TRBJ2-2,TRBV29-1,TGCAGCGTTGAAGATCTCAGGGGGCCACGCCCGAACACCGGGGAGCTGTTTTTT,CSVEDLRGPRPNTGELFF
TRBD1,few,TRBJ2-7,TRBV4-1,TGCGCCAGCAGCCAGAGGACAGGGAGCTCCTACGAGCAGTACTTC,CASSQRTGSSYEQYF
TRBD1,.,TRBJ1-4,TRBV4-1,TGCGCCAGCAGCCAAGAAAAACAGGGGGCGCGAGAAAAACTGTTTTTT,CASSQEKQGAREKLFF
TRBD1,.,TRBJ2-1,TRBV3-1/TRBV3-2,TGTGCCAGCAGCCACACGGGACAGGGACTGAGTGAGCAGTTCTTC,CASSHTGQGLSEQFF
.,.,TRBJ1-5,TRBV15,TGTGCCACCAGCTATTCTTTTGGAGCCAATCAGCCCCAGCATTTT,CATSYSFGANQPQHF
TRBD1,.,TRBJ2-7,TRBV6-1,TGTGCCAGCAGTGGCTACCCGGGACAGGGTGCCTACGAGCAGTACTTC,CASSGYPGQGAYEQYF
.,.,TRBJ2-2,TRBV29-1,TGCAGCGTTGACGCCAGGGAAGACACCGGGGAGCTGTTTTTT,CSVDAREDTGELFF
.,.,TRBJ1-1,TRBV29-1,TGCAGCGTTGAAAGGGTGGGGGGCACTGAAGCTTTCTTT,CSVERVGGTEAFF
TRBD1,.,TRBJ1-1,TRBV5-5,TGTGCCAGCAGCACATCTGACAGGGACACTGAAGCTTTCTTT,CASSTSDRDTEAFF
.,.,TRBJ2-2,TRBV19,TGTGCCACCAGGCCCGCCTCGAACACCGGGGAGCTGTTTTTT,CATRPASNTGELFF
.,.,TRBJ2-3,TRBV29-1,TGCAGGGCTGAGGGAGCTGGAGATACGCAGTATTTT,CRAEGAGDTQYF
TRBD1,.,TRBJ2-5,TRBV29-1,TGCAGCGCCGAGACAGGGGGGATTCGGGCCCAGTACTTC,CSAETGGIRAQYF
.,.,TRBJ1-1,TRBV29-1,TGCAGCGTTGTAAGGGGGAACACTGAAGCTTTCTTT,CSVVRGNTEAFF
TRBD2,.,TRBJ2-7,TRBV7-6,TGTGCCAGCAGCTTAGTTGATCGGGCACTAGCGGGGGGGCCCGGAAACGAGCAGTACTTC,CASSLVDRALAGGPGNEQYF
.,.,TRBJ1-1,TRBV5-1,TGCGCCAGCAAGGCCAGGGGAGATGGCACTGAAGCTTTCTTT,CASKARGDGTEAFF
.,.,TRBJ2-7,TRBV30,TGTGCCTGGAGTGTTGGGGGCCTCGAGCAGTACTTC,CAWSVGGLEQYF
.,.,TRBJ1-5,TRBV2,TGTGCCAGCAGTGAAGAAACGGTGGGACATCCTCCCCAGCATTTT,CASSEETVGHPPQHF
.,.,TRBJ2-2,TRBV5-1,TGCGCCAGCAGCTGGAGACAGGGACTGAACACCGGGGAGCTGTTTTTT,CASSWRQGLNTGELFF
TRBD1,.,TRBJ2-7,TRBV28,TGTGCCAGTGGGGGACAGGGAGTCTACGAGCAGTACTTC,CASGGQGVYEQYF
.,once,TRBJ2-3,TRBV4-2,TGTGCCAGCAGCCAAGAAGGGGACACCCTAAACACAGATACGCAGTATTTT,CASSQEGDTLNTDTQYF
.,few,TRBJ2-3,TRBV19,TGTGCCACACGACAGAGCACAGATACGCAGTATTTT,CATRQSTDTQYF
.,.,TRBJ2-6,TRBV18,TGTGCCAGCTCACAGCAGGGTGCAGGGGCCAACGTCCTGACTTTC,CASSQQGAGANVLTF
.,.,TRBJ1-3,TRBV3-1/TRBV3-2,TGTGCCAGCAGCCAAGTCCACTCTGGAAACACCATATATTTT,CASSQVHSGNTIYF
TRBD2,.,TRBJ2-5,TRBV5-5,TGTGCCAGCAGCCCGGGACTAGCGGGAGTTCGGTACCAAGAGACCCAGTACTTC,CASSPGLAGVRYQETQYF
.,once,TRBJ2-2,TRBV11-1,TGTGCCACAACGAACACCGGGGAGCTGTTTTTT,CATTNTGELFF
.,.,TRBJ2-7,TRBV5-8,TGTGCCAGCAGCGGACATCATACCTACGAGCAGTACTTC,CASSGHHTYEQYF
TRBD1,.,TRBJ1-5,TRBV6-5,TGTGCCAGCAGCTATGACAGGGTAAGCAATCAGCCCCAGCATTTT,CASSYDRVSNQPQHF
.,.,TRBJ1-2,TRBV28,TGTGCCAGCAGCAATACAGGTTCCTATGGCTACACCTTC,CASSNTGSYGYTF
.,.,TRBJ2-2,TRBV28,TGTGCCAGCAGCCCGGGACATGCGAACACCGGGGAGCTGTTTTTT,CASSPGHANTGELFF
.,.,TRBJ2-3,TRBV30,TGTGCCTGGAGTGTACGGCTTCTCGCCGGGTCAGATACGCAGTATTTT,CAWSVRLLAGSDTQYF
.,.,TRBJ2-6,TRBV5-1,TGCGCCAGCAGCTTGGCCCATTCCAACGTCCTGACTTTC,CASSLAHSNVLTF
.,.,TRBJ2-3,TRBV28,TGTGCCAGCAGTTTATCGGGCACAGATACGCAGTATTTT,CASSLSGTDTQYF
.,.,TRBJ1-1,TRBV7-9,TGTGCCAGCAGCTTAATGGGTTGGGGCGGCATGAACACTGAAGCTTTCTTT,CASSLMGWGGMNTEAFF
.,.,TRBJ2-5,TRBV12-3/TRBV12-4,TGTGCCAGCAGTTTGGAGGGCCGGGGGACCCAGTACTTC,CASSLEGRGTQYF
.,.,TRBJ1-2,TRBV3-1/TRBV3-2,TGTGCCAGCAGCCAAATAATATCGGGAAGCTATGGCTACACCTTC,CASSQIISGSYGYTF
TRBD2,.,TRBJ2-1,TRBV4-1,TGCGCCAGCAGCCAACGAGGACTAGCGGGACCGAGCTCCTACAATGAGCAGTTCTTC,CASSQRGLAGPSSYNEQFF
.,.,TRBJ2-7,TRBV3-1/TRBV3-2,TGTGCCAGCAGCCAAGATGCGGGGAGCGCTTCCGACGAGCAGTACTTC,CASSQDAGSASDEQYF
.,.,TRBJ1-1,TRBV7-3,TGTGCCAGCAGCAGTCAGACAGGCGAGAACACTGAAGCTTTCTTT,CASSSQTGENTEAFF
TRBD2,.,TRBJ2-1,TRBV6-2/TRBV6-3,TGTGCCAGCAGTGTACTAGCGGGGGGCCTCTCCTACAATGAGCAGTTCTTC,CASSVLAGGLSYNEQFF
.,.,TRBJ2-6,TRBV24-1,TGTGCCACCAGTGATGAGGGCTCCGGGGCCAACGTCCTGACTTTC,CATSDEGSGANVLTF
.,.,TRBJ2-1,TRBV29-1,TGCAGCGTTTTAAATCAGGAGGGAAGGAATGAGCAGTTCTTC,CSVLNQEGRNEQFF